These 24 T cell receptor beta chains share one sample of origin, sequenced in a study of metastatic and nonmetastatic thyroid tumors. Each patient came to thyroid surgery without any prior treatment (of any kind). Through MiXCR, TCRdb re-clonotyped the PCR reads. Of fewer than 35,000 clones in the sample, 30% are singletons; the top ten hold roughly 32%. Sequencing used blood. The source is a female donor with papillary thyroid cancer or a benign thyroid nodule (not recorded which). Some clones in this sample may be carry-over from other donors' samples.

On this clone: The CDR3 does not close with the conserved phenylalanine or tryptophan, likely indicating a read error. V is TRBV6-2 or TRBV6-3 and J is TRBJ2-2, with 7 nucleotides matching TRBD1. Germline V lookup: CDR1 MNHEY, CDR2 SVGEGT. The CDR3 has 14 residues. V was clipped by 6 bases and J by 7 bases; unmatched bases: 8. CDR3 region: CASSPGQDHGELFC. The CDR3 bases are TGTGCCAGCAGCCCTGGACAGGATCACGGGGAGCTGTTTTGT.

This clone was recorded many times. V gene TRBV19 combines with J gene TRBJ2-1, with D tentatively TRBD2 (5 bases). The V end was cut by 1 base, the J end by 2 bases, with 21 bases between. CDR3 size: 19 residues. Germline CDR1 and CDR2: LNHDA and SQIVND (reference sequence). The chain's CDR3 is CASSIAPPGSDVPYNEQFF. As DNA, the CDR3 is TGTGCCAGTAGTATAGCCCCCCCAGGTAGCGACGTCCCCTACAATGAGCAGTTCTTC.

Concerning this clone itself: This may come from a read error, since a much larger clone is one base off. This chain joins TRBV5-1 and TRBJ2-2; 7 positions agree with TRBD2. The CDR3 consists of 17 residues. Looked up from germline, CDR1 is SGHRS and CDR2 is YFSETQ. CDR3 coding DNA: TGCGCCAGCAGCCGGATGGTGGGCGGAGCGTGCACGGGGGGGCTGTTTTTT. This sequence encodes CASSRMVGGACTGGLFF.

This clone was counted many times. The chain couples TRBV6-5 to TRBJ1-3; the D gene is possibly TRBD1 (5 bases). The CDR3 is made up of 14 amino acids. V was trimmed by 0 bases and J by 2 bases, leaving 5 bases between them. The V gene's germline CDR1 is MNHEY and CDR2 SVGAGI. In DNA, the CDR3 is TGTGCCAGCAGTTACTCAGGGGCTGGAAACACCATATATTTT. It translates to CASSYSGAGNTIYF.

As concerns this clone: The junction and the germline gene differ at one end; a read error may be behind it. The CDR3 loop is CAGSTTGRGQEQFF. The CDR3 DNA sequence: TGTGCCGGCAGCACTACGGGGAGGGGGCAGGAGCAGTTCTTC. The V gene is TRBV7-2, the J gene TRBJ2-1; TRBD1 or TRBD2 may be the D gene (7 bases each). Germline values: CDR1 SGHTA, CDR2 FQGNSA. This CDR3 has 14 amino acids.

This clone showed up many times. The chain employs TRBV20-1 and TRBJ1-1; no firm D call. This CDR3 has 11 amino acids. Germline V gene sequence: CDR1 DFQATT, CDR2 SNEGSKA (reference sequence). Trimming took off 3 bases at V and 4 bases at J, with 6 bases between the two ends. This CDR3 is CSARVGTEAFF. Written as DNA, the CDR3 is TGCAGTGCTAGGGTGGGCACTGAAGCTTTCTTT.

On this clone itself: The CDR3 end shows no conserved phenylalanine or tryptophan, and so a read error is likely. The limits of the CDR3 on the DNA are not certain, so only TCRdb's listed CDR3 is given. This rearrangement joins TRBV7-7 to TRBJ2-6; the D call TRBD1 from the table was never checked on the DNA. 9 amino acids form the CDR3, both terminal residues included. CDR1 SSHAT and CDR2 FNYEAQ come from the germline V gene (reference sequence). The CDR3 is CASSLGEGA.

This clone was observed a handful of times. The chain uses TRBV20-1 and TRBJ1-1; no clear D. The CDR3 consists of 12 residues. Trimming took 3 bases from V and 0 from J, leaving 5 bases between them. The germline V gene has CDR1 DFQATT and CDR2 SNEGSKA (reference sequence). As DNA, the CDR3 is TGCAGTGCTAGCCAAGTGAACACTGAAGCTTTCTTT. Protein: CSASQVNTEAFF.

At least ten counts were recorded for this clone. A much larger clone is a single base away; this may be a read error. The rearrangement links TRBV12-3 or TRBV12-4 to TRBJ1-2, with TRBD1 as a possible D gene (5 bases). The CDR3 sequence is 14 residues long. The CDR3 region is CASRWGRTNHGYTF. CDR3 DNA: TGTGCCAGCAGATGGGGCAGAACTAACCATGGCTACACCTTC.

This clone showed up many times. CDR3: CSARGLAGGSVDTQYF. CDR3 in DNA: TGCAGTGCTAGAGGGCTAGCGGGAGGGTCCGTAGATACGCAGTATTTT. This sequence joins TRBV20-1 and TRBJ2-3; 12 bases fit TRBD2. Trimming at V came to 1 base and at J to 5 bases, leaving 7 bases not matched to a gene. This CDR3 is 16 amino acids long. Germline V CDR1 and CDR2: DFQATT, SNEGSKA (reference sequence).

V and J are TRBV6-1 and TRBJ1-2; perhaps TRBD1 as D (5 bases). The V gene's germline CDR1 is MNHNS and CDR2 SASEGT. This CDR3 spans 13 amino acids. The V end lost 10 bases, the J end lost 2 bases, and 14 bases lay between the germline ends. The chain's CDR3 is CAIREGRNYGYTF. The CDR3, as DNA: TGTGCCATCAGAGAGGGGAGAAACTATGGCTACACCTTC.

This clone was seen a few times. V usage is TRBV27 and J usage is TRBJ1-1; D not certain. This CDR3 has 15 residues. CDR1 is MNHEY and CDR2 is SMNVEV in the germline V gene (reference sequence). Trimming removed 5 bases from V and 1 base from J, with 14 bases in between. The CDR3 loop is CASSPLSTENTEAFF. CDR3 sequence (DNA): TGTGCCAGCAGTCCCCTATCGACCGAGAACACTGAAGCTTTCTTT.

This clone has ten or more counts. The gene calls are TRBV5-1 and TRBJ1-1; D ambiguous. V was clipped by 4 bases and J by 0 bases, with 10 bases between them. The CDR3 loop spans 14 amino acids. CDR1 is SGHRS, CDR2 YFSETQ, per germline. The CDR3, as DNA: TGCGCCAGCAGCGTGAACACAGTGAACACTGAAGCTTTCTTT. This encodes CASSVNTVNTEAFF.

This clone was seen ten or more times. The rearrangement links TRBV7-9 to TRBJ2-7, with unresolved D. Looked up from germline, CDR1 is SEHNR and CDR2 is FQNEAQ (reference sequence). The CDR3 has 12 amino acids. The ends were cut back, 1 base at V and 5 bases at J, with 6 bases in the middle. The CDR3 protein is CASSLVGHEQYF. The CDR3 DNA reads as TGTGCCAGCAGCTTAGTAGGGCACGAGCAGTACTTC.

V gene TRBV19 combines with J gene TRBJ1-1; no definite D call. Germline CDR1 is LNHDA and CDR2 is SQIVND (reference sequence). The CDR3 contains 15 residues. V was pared by 3 bases and J by 2 bases, with 13 bases between. The CDR3 DNA reads as TGTGCCAGTAGTATTATCGGTTCCATCAACACTGAAGCTTTCTTT. The encoded protein is CASSIIGSINTEAFF.

V usage is TRBV30 and J usage is TRBJ2-2, with 8 bases that match TRBD2. Trimming took 4 bases from V and 0 from J; bases not matched to a gene: 7. Germline V gene lookup returns CDR1 GTSNPN and CDR2 SVGIG (reference sequence). This CDR3 region has 16 residues. DNA for the CDR3: TGTGCCTGGAACCTAGGCGGGAGGCCGAACACCGGGGAGCTGTTTTTT. Translated: CAWNLGGRPNTGELFF.

The V and J genes are TRBV28 and TRBJ1-3; no reliable D call. The CDR3 spans 16 residues. V dropped 2 bases and J dropped 0 bases, with 11 bases sitting between them. The germline CDR1 and CDR2 sequences are MDHEN and SYDVKM. CDR3 region: CASSLPGSASGNTIYF. The CDR3 region has the DNA TGTGCCAGCAGTTTACCAGGATCGGCCTCTGGAAACACCATATATTTT.

The chain is built from TRBV30 and TRBJ1-3; D is unresolved. Germline V gives CDR1 GTSNPN, CDR2 SVGIG (reference sequence). This CDR3 is built from 13 residues. Between the trimmed V and J ends, which lost 2 bases and 0 bases, there was a span of 5 bases. DNA of the CDR3: TGTGCCTGGAGTCCTAGCTCTGGAAACACCATATATTTT. Protein sequence: CAWSPSSGNTIYF.

The J gene is TRBJ2-1, the V gene TRBV11-3, with D hard to call. Germline lookup yields CDR1 SGHNT and CDR2 YENEEA. V lost 2 bases and J 6 bases, leaving 11 bases between the germline ends. CDR3 length: 14 residues. CDR3 region: CASSLMLGGNEQFF. The CDR3 coding sequence is TGTGCCAGCAGCTTAATGCTAGGTGGCAATGAGCAGTTCTTC. Full variable domain (outside the CDR3, taken from reference TRBV11-3 and TRBJ2-1): EAGVVQSPRYKIIEKKQPVAFWCNPISGHNTLYWYLQNLGQGPELLIRYENEEAVDDSQLPKDRFSAERLKGVDSTLKIQPAELGDSAVYLCASSLMLGGNEQFFGPGTRLTVL.

This clone occurred many times. The chain combines TRBV7-2 with TRBJ2-1; D uncertain. Germline lookup yields CDR1 SGHTA and CDR2 FQGNSA. V was shortened by 2 bases and J by 10 bases, with 15 bases between the two germline ends. The CDR3 totals 14 residues. CDR3 sequence: CASSLPGLVEEQFF. Written as DNA, the CDR3 is TGTGCCAGCAGCTTACCCGGGCTCGTGGAGGAGCAGTTCTTC.

Notes on this clone: Its ends do not fully match the called genes, so a read error is possible. This chain links TRBV6-1 with TRBJ2-2, with 9 bases matching TRBD2. The CDR3 spans 17 residues. The V gene's germline CDR1 is MNHNS and CDR2 SASEGT. The CDR3 sequence is CSSSEAASGRHTGELFF. CDR3 bases: TGTTCCAGCAGTGAAGCCGCCAGCGGGAGGCACACCGGGGAGCTGTTTTTT.

The gene calls are TRBV7-2 and TRBJ2-7; D is ambiguous. Germline values: CDR1 SGHTA, CDR2 FQGNSA. Trimming left V 1 base short and J 4 bases short, with 11 bases between. This CDR3 comprises 14 residues. The CDR3 DNA is TGTGCCAGCAGCTTAGTACTTGGTTCTTACGAGCAGTACTTC. Amino acids: CASSLVLGSYEQYF.

Turning to this clone: The final CDR3 position lacks the conserved phenylalanine or tryptophan, pointing to a likely read error. The limits of the CDR3 on the DNA are not certain, so only TCRdb's listed CDR3 is given. The chain employs TRBV4-2 and TRBJ2-5; the DNA was not used to check the table's D call, TRBD1. The V gene's germline CDR1 is LGHNA and CDR2 YNFKEQ. The CDR3 is 15 residues long, ends included. The CDR3 sequence: CASSLVVGGGETKYC.

This clone was detected ten times or more. The chain is built from TRBV6-5 and TRBJ2-1; the match to TRBD2 covers 9 bases. This CDR3 spans 17 amino acids. Germline V gene data show CDR1 as MNHEY and CDR2 as SVGAGI. With 0 bases clipped from V and 3 bases from J, the junction kept 6 bases outside the gene matches. For the CDR3, the DNA is TGTGCCAGCAGTTACTCCACCCCTAGCGGGGTCTACAATGAGCAGTTCTTC. This translates into CASSYSTPSGVYNEQFF.